This is a list of T cell receptor beta chains from one sample in a study of follicular helper T cells after annual influenza vaccination. The data were produced by immunoSEQ multiplex PCR, yet TCRdb's version contains in-frame clones alone and is incomplete. This sample has roughly 7,100 clones, with 80% to 85% found just once. Specimen: CXCR5- memory CD4+ T cells sorted from blood, collected 7 days after influenza vaccination. The receptor set was obtained from an adult who received the influenza vaccine. Each CDR3 is given with its conserved first and last residue. The D gene is left open where the match is weak. The size entry is marked missing in some rows and otherwise reads once, few, many or a size class.

CDR3 protein: CAISRQGAKSYNEQFF; CDR3 DNA: TGTGCCATCAGTCGACAGGGGGCGAAGAGCTACAATGAGCAGTTCTTC; V gene: TRBV10-3; J gene: TRBJ2-1; clone size: .; D gene: TRBD1
CDR3 protein: CASSLVGWDQPQHF; CDR3 DNA: TGTGCCAGCAGTTTAGTTGGTTGGGATCAGCCCCAGCATTTT; V gene: TRBV27; J gene: TRBJ1-5; clone size: .; D gene: .
CDR3 protein: CASSYWGPLDTQYF; CDR3 DNA: TGTGCCAGCAGTTACTGGGGCCCGTTAGATACGCAGTATTTT; V gene: TRBV6-5; J gene: TRBJ2-3; clone size: .; D gene: .
CDR3 protein: CASSLGTLAGGTGELFF; CDR3 DNA: TGCGCCAGCAGCTTGGGTACTCTAGCGGGGGGCACCGGGGAGCTGTTTTTT; V gene: TRBV5-1; J gene: TRBJ2-2; clone size: .; D gene: TRBD2
CDR3 protein: CASSQTGVTDTQYF; CDR3 DNA: TGTGCCAGCAGTCAGACAGGGGTCACAGATACGCAGTATTTT; V gene: TRBV6-5; J gene: TRBJ2-3; clone size: .; D gene: TRBD1
CDR3 protein: CASSETGLAGGPGAKNIQYF; CDR3 DNA: TGTGCCAGCAGTGAAACGGGACTAGCGGGGGGGCCGGGAGCCAAAAACATTCAGTACTTC; V gene: TRBV6-1; J gene: TRBJ2-4; clone size: once; D gene: TRBD2
CDR3 protein: CASSWTGDQPQHF; CDR3 DNA: TGTGCCAGCAGCTGGACAGGGGATCAGCCCCAGCATTTT; V gene: TRBV9; J gene: TRBJ1-5; clone size: .; D gene: TRBD1
CDR3 protein: CASSLSSRDTQYF; CDR3 DNA: TGTGCCAGCAGCTTAAGTAGTAGGGATACGCAGTATTTT; V gene: TRBV7-3; J gene: TRBJ2-3; clone size: once; D gene: .
CDR3 protein: CASSQNRAGLAGGGGTDTQYF; CDR3 DNA: TGCGCCAGCAGCCAAAACCGAGCCGGACTAGCGGGGGGAGGGGGTACAGATACGCAGTATTTT; V gene: TRBV4-1; J gene: TRBJ2-3; clone size: .; D gene: TRBD2
CDR3 protein: CASTSQPGRPQYF; CDR3 DNA: TGTGCCAGCACTTCACAACCCGGTCGGCCCCAGTACTTC; V gene: TRBV18; J gene: TRBJ2-5; clone size: .; D gene: .
CDR3 protein: CASSPGQGVSYEQYF; CDR3 DNA: TGTGCCAGCAGTCCGGGACAAGGGGTTTCCTACGAGCAGTACTTC; V gene: TRBV7-9; J gene: TRBJ2-7; clone size: .; D gene: .
CDR3 protein: CASSGTGTTNTGELFF; CDR3 DNA: TGTGCCAGCAGTGGAACCGGGACCACAAACACCGGGGAGCTGTTTTTT; V gene: TRBV6-1; J gene: TRBJ2-2; clone size: few; D gene: .
CDR3 protein: CASSVMPLTSGYTDTQYF; CDR3 DNA: TGTGCCAGCAGCGTAATGCCCCTGACTAGCGGGTACACAGATACGCAGTATTTT; V gene: TRBV9; J gene: TRBJ2-3; clone size: .; D gene: TRBD2
CDR3 protein: CASSAGPNYGYTF; CDR3 DNA: TGTGCCAGCAGCGCGGGACCTAACTATGGCTACACCTTC; V gene: TRBV7-9; J gene: TRBJ1-2; clone size: .; D gene: .
CDR3 protein: CATSRDLDPAGYTF; CDR3 DNA: TGTGCCACCAGCAGAGATTTGGACCCGGCGGGCTACACCTTC; V gene: TRBV15; J gene: TRBJ1-2; clone size: .; D gene: .
CDR3 protein: CASSLRTGELAKNIQYF; CDR3 DNA: TGTGCCAGCAGCTTAAGGACAGGCGAGTTAGCCAAAAACATTCAGTACTTC; V gene: TRBV11-1; J gene: TRBJ2-4; clone size: .; D gene: TRBD1
CDR3 protein: CASSETENYGYTF; CDR3 DNA: TGTGCCAGCAGTGAGACCGAGAACTATGGCTACACCTTC; V gene: TRBV2; J gene: TRBJ1-2; clone size: .; D gene: .
CDR3 protein: CASRGTGDFSYEQYF; CDR3 DNA: TGTGCCAGTAGGGGGACAGGGGATTTTTCCTACGAGCAGTACTTC; V gene: TRBV19; J gene: TRBJ2-7; clone size: .; D gene: TRBD1
CDR3 protein: CASSPTENYGYTF; CDR3 DNA: TGTGCCAGCAGCCCAACAGAAAACTATGGCTACACCTTC; V gene: TRBV4-2; J gene: TRBJ1-2; clone size: once; D gene: .
CDR3 protein: CASSLGGQASYEQYF; CDR3 DNA: TGTGCCAGCAGCTTAGGGGGACAGGCCTCCTACGAGCAGTACTTC; V gene: TRBV7-2; J gene: TRBJ2-7; clone size: .; D gene: TRBD1
CDR3 protein: CASSVNQGAVRDGYTF; CDR3 DNA: TGTGCCAGCAGCGTTAACCAGGGTGCGGTGAGGGATGGCTACACCTTC; V gene: TRBV5-4; J gene: TRBJ1-2; clone size: .; D gene: .
CDR3 protein: CASSFASTSGSTDTQYF; CDR3 DNA: TGTGCCAGCAGCTTCGCCTCCACTAGCGGGAGCACAGATACGCAGTATTTT; V gene: TRBV5-8; J gene: TRBJ2-3; clone size: .; D gene: TRBD2
CDR3 protein: CASSLYRSYGYTF; CDR3 DNA: TGTGCCAGCAGCCTTTACAGGAGTTATGGCTACACCTTC; V gene: TRBV5-6; J gene: TRBJ1-2; clone size: .; D gene: .